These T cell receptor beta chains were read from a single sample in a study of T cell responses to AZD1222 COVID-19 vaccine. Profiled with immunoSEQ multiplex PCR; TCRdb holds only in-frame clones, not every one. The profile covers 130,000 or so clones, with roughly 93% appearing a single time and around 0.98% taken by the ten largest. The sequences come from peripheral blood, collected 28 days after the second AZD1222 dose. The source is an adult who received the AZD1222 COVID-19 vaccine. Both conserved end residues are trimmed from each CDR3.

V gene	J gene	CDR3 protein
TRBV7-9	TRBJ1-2	ASSSTPGGYT
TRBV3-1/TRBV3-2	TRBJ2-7	ASSQAQTTGYHTGEQY
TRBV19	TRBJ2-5	ASSMPLGIQETQY
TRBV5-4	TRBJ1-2	ASSSPGRGGGYT
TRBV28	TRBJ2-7	AAMPRDRLIGISYEQY
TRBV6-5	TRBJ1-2	ASSYTGSGYT
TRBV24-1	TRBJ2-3	ATSDLVSSTDTQY
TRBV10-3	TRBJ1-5	AISASSGNQPQH
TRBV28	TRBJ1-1	ASSGRGIRTEAF
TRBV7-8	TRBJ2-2	ASSSGPPNTGELF
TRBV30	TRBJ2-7	AWTNGGRNEQY
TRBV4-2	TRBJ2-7	ASSQDSAYEQY
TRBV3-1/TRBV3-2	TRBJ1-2	ASSPLGVDYGYT
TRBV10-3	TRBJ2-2	AISEWITGELF
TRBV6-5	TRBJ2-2	ASTQQGPGELF
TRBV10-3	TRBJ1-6	AISESMGANSPLH
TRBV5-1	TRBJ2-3	ASSLGSTTDTQY
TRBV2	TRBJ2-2	ASKEGYTNTGELF
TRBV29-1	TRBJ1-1	SVGQGRGTEAF
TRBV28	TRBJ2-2	ASEQANTGELF
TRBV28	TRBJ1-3	ASSGGTGGLYSGNTIY
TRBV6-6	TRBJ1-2	ASSYDSRSLYT
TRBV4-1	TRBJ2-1	ASRTLAAQINEQF
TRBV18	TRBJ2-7	ASSINTISYEQY
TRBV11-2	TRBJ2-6	ASSTRGAGANVLT
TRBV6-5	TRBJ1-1	ASSYWDGFEAF
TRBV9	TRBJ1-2	ASSVALGGGYGYT
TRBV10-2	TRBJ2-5	ASSEEWVQY
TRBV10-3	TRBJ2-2	AIIKHRTGADTGELF
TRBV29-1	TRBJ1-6	SVAEGQGGSPLH
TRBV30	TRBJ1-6	AHDRGNSPLH
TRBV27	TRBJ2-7	ASSRSRLEVAEQY
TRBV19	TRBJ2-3	ASSSETDTQY
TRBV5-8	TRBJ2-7	ASSFRGRPYEQY
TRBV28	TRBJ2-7	ASSLVGDLYEQY
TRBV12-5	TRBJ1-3	ASGSWFSTIY
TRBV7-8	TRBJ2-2	ASSSYRGGELF
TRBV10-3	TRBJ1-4	AISAQGEKLF
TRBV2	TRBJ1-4	ASVLPGGLCF
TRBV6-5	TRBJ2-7	ATQWGTVSYEQY
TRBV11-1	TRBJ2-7	ASSLAPNYEQY